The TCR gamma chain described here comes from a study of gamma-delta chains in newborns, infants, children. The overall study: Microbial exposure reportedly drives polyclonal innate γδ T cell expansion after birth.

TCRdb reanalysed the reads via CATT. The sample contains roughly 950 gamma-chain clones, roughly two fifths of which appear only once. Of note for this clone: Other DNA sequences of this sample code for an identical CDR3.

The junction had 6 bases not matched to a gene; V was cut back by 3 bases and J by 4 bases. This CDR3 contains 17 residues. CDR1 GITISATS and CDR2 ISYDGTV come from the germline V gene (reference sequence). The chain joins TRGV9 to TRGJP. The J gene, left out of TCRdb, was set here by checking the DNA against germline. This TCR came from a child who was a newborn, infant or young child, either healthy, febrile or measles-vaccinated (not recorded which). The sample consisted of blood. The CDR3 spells CALWEPFQELGKKIKVF. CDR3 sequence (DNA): TGTGCCTTGTGGGAGCCGTTTCAAGAGTTGGGCAAAAAAATCAAGGTATTT.